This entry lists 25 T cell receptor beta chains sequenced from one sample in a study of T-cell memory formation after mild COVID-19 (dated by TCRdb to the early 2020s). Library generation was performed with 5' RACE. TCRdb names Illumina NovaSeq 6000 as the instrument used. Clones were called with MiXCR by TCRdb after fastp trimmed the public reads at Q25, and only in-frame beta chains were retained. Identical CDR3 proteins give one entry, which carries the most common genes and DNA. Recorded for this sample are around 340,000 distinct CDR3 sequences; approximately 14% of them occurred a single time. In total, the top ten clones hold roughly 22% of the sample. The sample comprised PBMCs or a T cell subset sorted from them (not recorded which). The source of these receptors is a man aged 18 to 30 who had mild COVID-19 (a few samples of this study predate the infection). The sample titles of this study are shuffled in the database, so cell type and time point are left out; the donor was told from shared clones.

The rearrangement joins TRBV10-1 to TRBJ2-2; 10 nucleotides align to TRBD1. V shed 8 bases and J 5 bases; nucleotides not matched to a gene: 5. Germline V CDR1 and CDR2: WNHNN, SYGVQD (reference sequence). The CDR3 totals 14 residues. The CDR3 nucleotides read TGCGCCAGCCGACAGGGGGCAGGGACCGGGGAGCTGTTTTTT. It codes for CASRQGAGTGELFF.

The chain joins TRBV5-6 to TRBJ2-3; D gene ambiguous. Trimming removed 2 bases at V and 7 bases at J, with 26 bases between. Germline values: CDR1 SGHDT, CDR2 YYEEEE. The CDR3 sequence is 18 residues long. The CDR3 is CASSFYLVNTRPRYTQYF. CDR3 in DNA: TGTGCCAGCAGCTTTTACTTAGTGAACACGCGACCCAGGTATACGCAGTATTTT.

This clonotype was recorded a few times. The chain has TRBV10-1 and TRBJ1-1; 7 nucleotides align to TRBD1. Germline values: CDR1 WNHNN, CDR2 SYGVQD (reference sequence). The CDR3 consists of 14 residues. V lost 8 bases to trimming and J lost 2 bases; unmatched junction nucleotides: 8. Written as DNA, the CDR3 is TGCGCCAGCGGACCGACAGGGTATAACACTGAAGCTTTCTTT. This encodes CASGPTGYNTEAFF.

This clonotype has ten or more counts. CDR3 residues: CASSRGVTNTGELFF. The CDR3 DNA follows: TGCGCCAGCAGCCGAGGGGTAACGAACACCGGGGAGCTGTTTTTT. The V call is TRBV4-3, the J call TRBJ2-2; either TRBD1 or TRBD2 may supply D (5 bases each). The length of the CDR3 is 15 residues. Germline V lookup: CDR1 LGHNA, CDR2 YSLEER. Trimming cost V 4 bases and J 0 bases, with 9 bases left between them.

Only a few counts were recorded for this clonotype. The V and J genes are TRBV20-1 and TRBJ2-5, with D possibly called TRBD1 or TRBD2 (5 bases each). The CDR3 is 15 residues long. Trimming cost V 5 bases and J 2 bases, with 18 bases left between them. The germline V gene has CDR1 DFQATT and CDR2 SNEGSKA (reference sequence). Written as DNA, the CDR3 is TGCAGTGCTCAACCGCACCGGGACCAACAAGAGACCCAGTACTTC. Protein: CSAQPHRDQQETQYF.

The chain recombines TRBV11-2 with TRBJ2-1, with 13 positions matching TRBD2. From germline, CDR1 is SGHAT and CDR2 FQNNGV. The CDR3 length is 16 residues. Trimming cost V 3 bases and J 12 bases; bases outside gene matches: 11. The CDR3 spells CASSFRTSGGPWGQFF. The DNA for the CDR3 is TGTGCCAGCAGCTTCCGGACTAGCGGGGGCCCCTGGGGGCAGTTCTTC.

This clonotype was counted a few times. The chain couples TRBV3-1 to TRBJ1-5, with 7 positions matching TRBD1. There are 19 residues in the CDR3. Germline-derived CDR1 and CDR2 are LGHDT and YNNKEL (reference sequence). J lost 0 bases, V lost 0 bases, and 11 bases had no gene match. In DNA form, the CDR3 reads TGTGCCAGCAGCCAAGAGGGGAAGGGGGCGAGACTTAGCAATCAGCCCCAGCATTTT. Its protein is CASSQEGKGARLSNQPQHF.

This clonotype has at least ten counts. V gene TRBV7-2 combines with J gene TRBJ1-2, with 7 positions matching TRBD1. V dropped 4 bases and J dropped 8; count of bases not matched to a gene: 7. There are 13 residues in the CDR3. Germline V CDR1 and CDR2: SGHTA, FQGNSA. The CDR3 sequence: CASSSANRGGYTF. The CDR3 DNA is TGTGCCAGCAGCTCCGCAAACAGGGGCGGCTACACCTTC.

CDR3 nucleotides: TGTGCCAGCAGTTTCCAACAGGCGAACACTGAAGCTTTCTTT. Translated, it gives CASSFQQANTEAFF. J is TRBJ1-1 and V is TRBV12-3 or TRBV12-4; TRBD1 might be the D (5 bases). This CDR3 region has 14 residues. The V and J ends lost 3 bases and 1 base respectively, with 9 bases between them.

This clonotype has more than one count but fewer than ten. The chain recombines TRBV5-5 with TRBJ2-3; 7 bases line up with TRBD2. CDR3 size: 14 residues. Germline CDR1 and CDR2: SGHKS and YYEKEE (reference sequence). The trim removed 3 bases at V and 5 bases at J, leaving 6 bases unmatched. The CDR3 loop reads CASSSGLVLDTQYF. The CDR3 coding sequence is TGTGCCAGCAGCTCCGGACTAGTTCTAGATACGCAGTATTTT.

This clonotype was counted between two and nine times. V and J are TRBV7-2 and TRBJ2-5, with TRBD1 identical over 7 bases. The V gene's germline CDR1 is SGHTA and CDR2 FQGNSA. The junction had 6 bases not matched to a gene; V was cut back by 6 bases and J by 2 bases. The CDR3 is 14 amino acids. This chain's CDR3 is CASRGQVWQETQYF. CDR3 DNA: TGTGCCAGCAGAGGACAGGTGTGGCAAGAGACCCAGTACTTC.

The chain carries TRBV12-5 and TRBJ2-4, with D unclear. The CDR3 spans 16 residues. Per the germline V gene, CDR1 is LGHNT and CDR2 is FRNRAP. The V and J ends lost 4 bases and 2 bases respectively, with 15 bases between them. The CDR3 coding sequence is TGTGCTAGTGGTTGCCCGGGCGACGGGCCCAAAAACATTCAGTACTTC. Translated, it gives CASGCPGDGPKNIQYF.

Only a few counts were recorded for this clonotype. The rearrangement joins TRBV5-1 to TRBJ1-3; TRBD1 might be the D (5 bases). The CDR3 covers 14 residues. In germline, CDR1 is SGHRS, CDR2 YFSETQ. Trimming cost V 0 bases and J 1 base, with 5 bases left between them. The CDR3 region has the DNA TGCGCCAGCAGCTTGGGACAGTCTGGAAACACCATATATTTT. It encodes CASSLGQSGNTIYF.

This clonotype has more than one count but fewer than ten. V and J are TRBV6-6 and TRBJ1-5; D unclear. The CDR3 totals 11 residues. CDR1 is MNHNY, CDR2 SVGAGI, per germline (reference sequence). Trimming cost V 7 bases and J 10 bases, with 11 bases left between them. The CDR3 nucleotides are TGTGCCAGCACTCAACTTGGTCCCCAGCATTTT. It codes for CASTQLGPQHF.

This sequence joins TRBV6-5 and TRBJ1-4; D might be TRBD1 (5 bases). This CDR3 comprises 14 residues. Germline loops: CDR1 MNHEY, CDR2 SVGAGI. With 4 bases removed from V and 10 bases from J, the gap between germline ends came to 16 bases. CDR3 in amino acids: CASSSIDQGGKLFF. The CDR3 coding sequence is TGTGCCAGCAGTTCCATCGACCAGGGAGGAAAACTGTTTTTT.

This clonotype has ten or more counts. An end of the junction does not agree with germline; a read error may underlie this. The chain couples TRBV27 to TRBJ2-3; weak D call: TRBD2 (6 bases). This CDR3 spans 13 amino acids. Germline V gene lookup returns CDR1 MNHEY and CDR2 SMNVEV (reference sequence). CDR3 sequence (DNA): TGCGCCAGCAGCTGGGGGGGCACAGATACGCAGTATTTT. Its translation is CASSWGGTDTQYF.

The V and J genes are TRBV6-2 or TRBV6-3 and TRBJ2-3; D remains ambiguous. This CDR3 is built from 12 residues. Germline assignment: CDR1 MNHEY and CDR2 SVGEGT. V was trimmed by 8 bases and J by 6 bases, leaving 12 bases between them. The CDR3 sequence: CASGLPWDTQYF. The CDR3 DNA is TGTGCCAGCGGTCTACCCTGGGATACGCAGTATTTT.

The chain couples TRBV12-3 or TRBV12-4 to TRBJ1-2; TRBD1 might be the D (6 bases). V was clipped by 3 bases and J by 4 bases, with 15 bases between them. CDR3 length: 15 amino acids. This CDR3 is CASSLGGGWSYGYTF. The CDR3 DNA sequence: TGTGCCAGCAGTTTGGGAGGGGGATGGAGCTATGGCTACACCTTC.

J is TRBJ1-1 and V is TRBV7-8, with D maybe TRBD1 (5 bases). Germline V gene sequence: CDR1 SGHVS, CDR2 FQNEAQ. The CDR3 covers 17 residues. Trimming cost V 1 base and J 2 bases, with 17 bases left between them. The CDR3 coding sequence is TGTGCCAGCAGCTTAGGGGCAGGGTACACGGGAAACACTGAAGCTTTCTTT. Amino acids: CASSLGAGYTGNTEAFF.

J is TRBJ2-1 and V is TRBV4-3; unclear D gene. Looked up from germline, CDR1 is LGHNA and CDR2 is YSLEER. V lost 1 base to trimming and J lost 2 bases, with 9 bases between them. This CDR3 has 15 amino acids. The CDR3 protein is CASSQVDETYNEQFF. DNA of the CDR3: TGCGCCAGCAGCCAAGTGGACGAAACCTACAATGAGCAGTTCTTC.

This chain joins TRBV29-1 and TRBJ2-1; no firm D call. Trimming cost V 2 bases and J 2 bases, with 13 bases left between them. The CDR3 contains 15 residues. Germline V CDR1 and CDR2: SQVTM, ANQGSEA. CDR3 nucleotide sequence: TGCAGCGTTGAATGGGTAGCTACCACCTACAATGAGCAGTTCTTC. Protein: CSVEWVATTYNEQFF.

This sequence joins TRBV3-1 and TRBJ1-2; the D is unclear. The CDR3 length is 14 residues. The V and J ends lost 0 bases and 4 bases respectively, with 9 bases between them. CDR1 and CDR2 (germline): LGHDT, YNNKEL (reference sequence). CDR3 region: CASSQDAGFYGYTF. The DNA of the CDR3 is TGTGCCAGCAGCCAAGATGCGGGGTTCTATGGCTACACCTTC.

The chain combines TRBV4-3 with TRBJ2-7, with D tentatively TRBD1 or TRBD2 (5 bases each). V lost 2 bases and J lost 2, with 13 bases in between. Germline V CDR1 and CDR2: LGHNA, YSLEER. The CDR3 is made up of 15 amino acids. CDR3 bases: TGCGCCAGCAGCCAAAACCGGGACCGTACCTACGAGCAGTACTTC. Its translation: CASSQNRDRTYEQYF.

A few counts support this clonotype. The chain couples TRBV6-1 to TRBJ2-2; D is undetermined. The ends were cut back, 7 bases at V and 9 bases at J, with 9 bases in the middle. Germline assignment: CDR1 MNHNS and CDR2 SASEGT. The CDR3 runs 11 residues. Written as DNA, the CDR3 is TGTGCCAGCAATACGGGCCGGGAGCTGTTTTTT. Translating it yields CASNTGRELFF.

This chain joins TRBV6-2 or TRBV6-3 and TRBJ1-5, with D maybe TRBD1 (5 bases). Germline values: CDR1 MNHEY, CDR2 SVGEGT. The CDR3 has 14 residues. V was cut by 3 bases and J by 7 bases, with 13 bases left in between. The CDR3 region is CASSYWQGGQPQHF. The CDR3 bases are TGTGCCAGCAGTTATTGGCAGGGTGGACAGCCCCAGCATTTT.